This T cell receptor (beta chain) is drawn from a study of shared clonotypes between healthy human individuals. General study points: Non-shared clonotypes displayed generation probabilities falling below those of clonotypes present in all four donors. Larger richness was generally estimated for naive than memory subsets.

Naivety among CD8 cells was defined by CD45RO negativity and positive CCR7 selection, thereby excluding terminally differentiated effector memory CD45RA+ cells. The CDR3 length is 15 residues. CDR1 is MNHEY, CDR2 SVGAGI, per germline. After removal of 2 bases from V and 3 bases from J, the junction contained 4 bases not matched to a gene. As concerns this clone: Its antigen is unknown. The same CDR3 can be traced to other DNA sequences in this sample.

The sorted-subset replicate PCRs were given roughly 190 ng DNA, which is tens of thousands of T cell genomes. Sequenced by immunoSEQ multiplex PCR; TCRdb stores in-frame clones only, minus some. In the table there are millions of clones, 85% to 95% of which are singletons. V is TRBV6-5 and J is TRBJ2-1; 7 positions match TRBD2. Sequenced material: naive CD8+ T cells sorted from blood. This clonotype originated in a man younger than 35 in good health. CDR3 sequence (DNA): TGTGCCAGCAGTTACCTAGCGGAGAGCTACAATGAGCAGTTCTTC. It encodes CASSYLAESYNEQFF.